A single sample is the source of the 17 T cell receptor beta chains below, sequenced in a study of T cell clonality in common variable immunodeficiency. Libraries were prepared by immunoSEQ multiplex PCR; TCRdb keeps only in-frame clonotypes and omits some of them. This sample carries approximately 34,000 clones, none of them present only once. The sequenced material came from peripheral blood mononuclear cells. These receptors were collected from a person between 18 and 75 years old in good health.

This clone was recorded at least ten times. This sequence may be a read error, since a much larger clone differs from it by one base. The read terminates 3 residues ahead of where the CDR3 ends, so the germline J gene completes it. The V gene is TRBV5-1, the J gene TRBJ2-2; perhaps TRBD1 as D (6 bases). CDR3 length: 14 amino acids. From germline, CDR1 is SGHRS and CDR2 YFSETQ. Incomplete CDR3 DNA: TGCGCCAGCTCCGACAGGTCTGGGGCCAACGTG. It is translated as CASSDRSGANV. From start to end, the CDR3 is CASSDRSGANVLFF.

This clone was seen at least ten times. The read halts 3 residues ahead of the CDR3 end, with the missing end drawn from the germline J gene. This chain links TRBV20-1 with TRBJ1-2, with D perhaps matching TRBD1 (5 bases). Looked up from germline, CDR1 is DFQATT and CDR2 is SNEGSKA (reference sequence). This CDR3 is 14 amino acids long. The CDR3 bases that were read are TGCAGTGCTAGAGATCAGGGTAGGGGCGAGGGC. It is translated as CSARDQGRGEG. The CDR3, in full, reads CSARDQGRGEGYTF.

At least ten counts were recorded for this clone. The sequenced fragment ends 3 residues before the CDR3 boundary, so the rest is inferred from the germline J gene. The rearrangement links TRBV30 to TRBJ1-2, with D unclear. Germline V gives CDR1 GTSNPN, CDR2 SVGIG (reference sequence). The length of the CDR3 is 12 residues. The DNA read from the CDR3 is TGTGCCTGGAGGCAGCTAGTACGAGGC. Translating gives CAWRQLVRG. The CDR3 reads in full as CAWRQLVRGYTF.

This clone came up many times. The CDR3 end lies 3 residues beyond the end of the read and is filled in from the germline J gene. The chain carries TRBV7-9 and TRBJ2-2; D possibly corresponds to TRBD1 (6 bases). Between the trimmed V and J ends, which lost 5 bases and 5 bases, there was a span of 9 bases. This CDR3 contains 13 residues. Germline V gene lookup returns CDR1 SEHNR and CDR2 FQNEAQ (reference sequence). CDR3 amino acids: CASSPRGTGELFF. The sequenced part of the CDR3 DNA is TGTGCCAGCAGCCCCAGGGGTACCGGGGAG.

The sample holds many counts of this clone. From the germline J gene comes the end of the CDR3, since the read stops 3 residues before it. This chain uses TRBV15 with TRBJ1-5; D remains ambiguous. CDR3 length: 14 amino acids. Germline CDR1 reads LNHNV; CDR2 reads YYDKDF (reference sequence). Between the trimmed V and J ends, which lost 3 bases and 7 bases, there was a span of 13 bases. CDR3 DNA (partial): TGTGCCACCAGCAGGGGCCCAACAGAACAGCCC. This codes for CATSRGPTEQP. The complete CDR3 reads CATSRGPTEQPQHF.

This clone has a count of ten or more. The CDR3 is cut off 3 residues early in the read; its end comes from the germline J gene. The gene calls are TRBV7-9 and TRBJ2-3, with a tentative D call TRBD1 (6 bases). Germline CDR1 and CDR2: SEHNR and FQNEAQ (reference sequence). This CDR3 spans 14 amino acids. Trimming pared 1 base from V and 5 bases from J, leaving 10 bases between. The sequenced part of the CDR3 DNA is TGTGCCAGCAGCTTAGGGAGAGGGGGAGATACG. The encoded protein is CASSLGRGGDT. In full, the CDR3 reads CASSLGRGGDTQYF.

This clone was detected ten times or more. Read coverage stops 3 residues before the CDR3 terminus; the germline J gene supplies the remainder. This chain uses TRBV20-1 with TRBJ2-1; D may be TRBD1 (5 bases). CDR3 length: 12 amino acids. V was clipped by 3 bases and J by 6 bases, with 9 bases between them. Germline V lookup: CDR1 DFQATT, CDR2 SNEGSKA (reference sequence). CDR3 DNA, as far as it was read: TGCAGTGCTAGTAGACAGTTCAATGAG. It yields the protein CSASRQFNE. The whole CDR3 protein is CSASRQFNEQFF.

Remarks on this clone: The read ends 3 residues shy of where the CDR3 ends; the end is completed using the germline J gene. J is TRBJ2-1 and V is TRBV10-2; possible D gene TRBD2, 5 bases. The CDR3 runs 14 residues. V dropped 9 bases and J dropped 7 bases, with 19 bases sitting between them. Germline assignment: CDR1 WSHSY and CDR2 SAAADI. The sequenced CDR3 bases are TGCGCCAGTCTTGCCACGGCGGGTATGAATGAG. As protein: CASLATAGMNE. From start to end, the CDR3 is CASLATAGMNEQFF.

This clone has a count of ten or more. The observed sequence ends 3 residues before the CDR3 terminus, with the missing tail filled in from the germline J gene. The gene calls are TRBV30 and TRBJ1-4; 9 bases agree with TRBD1. CDR1 GTSNPN and CDR2 SVGIG come from the germline V gene (reference sequence). The CDR3 is 20 residues long. With 0 bases clipped from V and 3 bases from J, the junction kept 17 bases outside the gene matches. The part of the CDR3 DNA that was read is TGTGCCTGGAGTGTTTTAAAAACAGGGGGCCCCGGGATGGCTAATGAAAAA. It codes for CAWSVLKTGGPGMANEK. From start to end, the CDR3 is CAWSVLKTGGPGMANEKLFF.

Details on this clone: The sequenced fragment ends 3 residues before the CDR3 boundary, so the rest is inferred from the germline J gene. The chain couples TRBV7-6 to TRBJ1-5, with D perhaps matching TRBD1 (5 bases). Germline lookup yields CDR1 SGHVS and CDR2 FNYEAQ. V was pared by 2 bases and J by 2 bases, with 7 bases between. The CDR3 extends over 14 amino acids. This chain's CDR3 is CASSLSRGNQPQHF. The covered CDR3 bases are TGTGCCAGCAGCTTAAGCAGGGGCAATCAGCCC.

The sample holds many counts of this clone. The CDR3 is cut off 3 residues early in the read; its end comes from the germline J gene. The chain links TRBV29-1 to TRBJ1-1, with TRBD1 matching 9 bases. The CDR3 loop spans 15 amino acids. V was clipped by 7 bases and J by 0 bases; unmatched bases: 9. CDR1 and CDR2 (germline): SQVTM, ANQGSEA. The CDR3 here is CSGTGGWGMNTEAFF. The sequenced part of the CDR3 DNA is TGCAGCGGAACAGGGGGCTGGGGGATGAACACTGAA.

This clone was found many times. The sequence runs out 3 residues before the end of the CDR3; the remainder is reconstructed from the germline J gene. V usage is TRBV10-3 and J usage is TRBJ1-3; D is unresolved. V lost 3 bases, J lost 4 bases, and 4 bases lay in between. The CDR3 runs 12 residues. CDR1 is ENHRY, CDR2 SYGVKD, per germline. The CDR3 bases that were read are TGTGCCATCAGTGACCTCGGAAACACC. This translates into CAISDLGNT. The CDR3 in full is CAISDLGNTIYF.

This clone was recorded at least ten times. Read sequence stops 3 residues before the CDR3 end, and the germline J gene provides the missing end. V and J are TRBV5-1 and TRBJ1-1, with a tentative D call TRBD1 (6 bases). The germline CDR1 and CDR2 sequences are SGHRS and YFSETQ. V was clipped by 3 bases and J by 5 bases, with 14 bases between them. The CDR3 is 14 residues long. The CDR3 reads CASSSGQRRTEAFF. CDR3 bases read: TGCGCCAGCAGCTCAGGACAGCGGAGGACTGAA.

The table lists this clone with many counts. The CDR3 is cut off 3 residues early in the read; its end comes from the germline J gene. This sequence joins TRBV5-1 and TRBJ1-4; 7 nucleotides line up with TRBD1. This CDR3 is built from 17 residues. Germline V gene data show CDR1 as SGHRS and CDR2 as YFSETQ. J lost 0 bases, V lost 0 bases, and 5 bases had no gene match. The part of the CDR3 DNA that was read is TGCGCCAGCAGCTTGGAAGGGACAGATGCAACTAATGAAAAA. This codes for CASSLEGTDATNEK. The full CDR3 is CASSLEGTDATNEKLFF. The whole variable domain, filled in from reference TRBV5-1 and TRBJ1-4, reads KAGVTQTPRYLIKTRGQQVTLSCSPISGHRSVSWYQQTPGQGLQFLFEYFSETQRNKGNFPGRFSGRQFSNSRSEMNVSTLELGDSALYLCASSLEGTDATNEKLFFGSGTQLSVL.

Only a few counts were recorded for this clone. The CDR3 goes on 3 residues after the read ends, and that part is filled in from the germline J gene. This chain links TRBV7-3 with TRBJ1-6, with a tentative D call TRBD1 (5 bases). The CDR3 has 15 amino acids. V gave up 3 bases and J gave up 7 bases, with 13 bases separating them. Germline-derived CDR1 and CDR2 are SGHTA and FQGTGA. The CDR3 DNA, read in part, is TGTGCCAGCAGCTTCCAGGGATCTGGAAATTCACCC. Protein: CASSFQGSGNSP. The whole CDR3 protein reads CASSFQGSGNSPLHF.

This clone was found many times. The read terminates 3 residues before the CDR3 end, so the remaining end is supplied by the germline J gene. This chain links TRBV20-1 with TRBJ2-3; 10 nucleotides match TRBD1. The V gene end was trimmed by 3 bases and the J gene end by 3 bases; junction bases not matched to a gene: 15. CDR3 length: 18 amino acids. Germline V gene data show CDR1 as DFQATT and CDR2 as SNEGSKA (reference sequence). Incomplete CDR3 DNA: TGCAGTGCTAGCCTAATAGGGTGGACAGGGGGGAAGACAGATACG. Its translation: CSASLIGWTGGKTDT. The complete CDR3 sequence is CSASLIGWTGGKTDTQYF.

This clone showed up many times. The CDR3 is cut off 3 residues early in the read; its end comes from the germline J gene. The chain employs TRBV6-2 or TRBV6-3 and TRBJ2-7; 7 bases line up with TRBD1. The CDR3 runs 15 residues. The V gene end was trimmed by 6 bases and the J gene end by 2 bases; junction bases not matched to a gene: 10. The germline gives CDR1 MNHEY, CDR2 SVGEGT. The CDR3 loop reads CASSPPGTDPYEQYF. The CDR3 bases that were read are TGTGCCAGCAGCCCCCCCGGGACAGATCCCTACGAG.